The rows below give T cell receptor beta chains drawn from one sample of a study of memory CD4+ T cells and cytomegalovirus serostatus. Libraries were prepared by immunoSEQ multiplex PCR; TCRdb keeps only in-frame clonotypes and omits some of them. Of about 75,000 clones detected, roughly 78% appear once; the ten largest clones hold 2.6%. Sequences were obtained from memory CD4+ T cells from blood. The receptors were gathered from an adult in good health and CMV-seropositive. CDR3s include the opening cysteine and the closing phenylalanine or tryptophan. A D gene is named only where the DNA matches it firmly. Not all rows give a size; the values are once, few, many and, for expanded clones, a class.

v_gene: TRBV11-3; j_gene: TRBJ1-1; d_gene: TRBD1; abundance: -; CDR3nt: TGTGCCAGCAGCTCAGGGGGGGGTGCCTACGGGGGAGCTTTCTTT; CDR3aa: CASSSGGGAYGGAFF
v_gene: TRBV28; j_gene: TRBJ1-1; d_gene: -; abundance: -; CDR3nt: TGTGCCAGCATCTCCCCCCTAGGAGCTTTCTTT; CDR3aa: CASISPLGAFF
v_gene: TRBV9; j_gene: TRBJ2-3; d_gene: -; abundance: once; CDR3nt: TGTGCCAGCAGCGTAGGGGTTGCGGAAACAGATACGCAGTATTTT; CDR3aa: CASSVGVAETDTQYF
v_gene: TRBV5-1; j_gene: TRBJ1-3; d_gene: TRBD1; abundance: few; CDR3nt: TGCGCCAGCAGCACTCGACAGGGCACTGGAAACACCATATATTTT; CDR3aa: CASSTRQGTGNTIYF
v_gene: TRBV30; j_gene: TRBJ2-5; d_gene: -; abundance: -; CDR3nt: TGTGCCTGGAGCCCTGGGACGATCGAGGAGACCCAGTACTTC; CDR3aa: CAWSPGTIEETQYF
v_gene: TRBV12-5; j_gene: TRBJ2-2; d_gene: -; abundance: -; CDR3nt: TGTGCTAGTGGTTTGGAACCACCGGGCACCGGGGAGCTGTTTTTT; CDR3aa: CASGLEPPGTGELFF
v_gene: TRBV30; j_gene: TRBJ2-2; d_gene: -; abundance: -; CDR3nt: TGTGCCTGGACCGGGGTGAGGGCCGGGGAGCTGTTTTTT; CDR3aa: CAWTGVRAGELFF
v_gene: TRBV7-8; j_gene: TRBJ2-4; d_gene: -; abundance: -; CDR3nt: TGTGCCAGCAGCCGATCGATCGAGTTCCACATTCAGTACTTC; CDR3aa: CASSRSIEFHIQYF
v_gene: TRBV30; j_gene: TRBJ2-3; d_gene: TRBD2; abundance: few; CDR3nt: TGTGCCTGGAGTGTACCCCGACTAGCGGGGTACACAGATACGCAGTATTTT; CDR3aa: CAWSVPRLAGYTDTQYF
v_gene: TRBV5-1; j_gene: TRBJ2-6; d_gene: -; abundance: -; CDR3nt: TGCGCCAGCAACACGGGCGGTAGCTCTGGGGCCAACGTCCTGACTTTC; CDR3aa: CASNTGGSSGANVLTF
v_gene: TRBV7-9; j_gene: TRBJ2-2; d_gene: -; abundance: -; CDR3nt: TGTGCCAGCAGCTTGATGGGGAACACCGGGGAGCTGTTTTTT; CDR3aa: CASSLMGNTGELFF
v_gene: TRBV29-1; j_gene: TRBJ2-3; d_gene: -; abundance: -; CDR3nt: TGCAGCCCAAGACAGGGCACAGATACGCAGTATTTT; CDR3aa: CSPRQGTDTQYF
v_gene: TRBV12-5; j_gene: TRBJ1-5; d_gene: -; abundance: -; CDR3nt: TGTGCTAGTGGTTTGGGCTTAAATCAGCCCCAGCATTTT; CDR3aa: CASGLGLNQPQHF
v_gene: TRBV25-1; j_gene: TRBJ1-1; d_gene: -; abundance: few; CDR3nt: TGTGCCAGCAAGGTCCATGGGGACACTGAAGCTTTCTTT; CDR3aa: CASKVHGDTEAFF
v_gene: TRBV2; j_gene: TRBJ1-5; d_gene: TRBD1; abundance: -; CDR3nt: TGTGCCAGCAGTAGGGACAGGGGTGGGAGCAATCAGCCCCAGCATTTT; CDR3aa: CASSRDRGGSNQPQHF
v_gene: TRBV5-6; j_gene: TRBJ1-1; d_gene: -; abundance: -; CDR3nt: TGTGCCAGCAGCTTGCCGGACGGGAACACTGAAGCTTTCTTT; CDR3aa: CASSLPDGNTEAFF
v_gene: TRBV27; j_gene: TRBJ1-1; d_gene: -; abundance: -; CDR3nt: TGTGCCAGCACCCTCTTCGGGAGGGCGAACACTGAAGCTTTCTTT; CDR3aa: CASTLFGRANTEAFF
v_gene: TRBV18; j_gene: TRBJ1-3; d_gene: -; abundance: -; CDR3nt: TGTGCCAGCTCACCCGGCAGGGGATACACCATATATTTT; CDR3aa: CASSPGRGYTIYF
v_gene: TRBV14; j_gene: TRBJ2-7; d_gene: TRBD1; abundance: -; CDR3nt: TGTGCCAGCTCCGGGACAGGAAAGTACGAGCAGTACTTC; CDR3aa: CASSGTGKYEQYF
v_gene: TRBV6-1; j_gene: TRBJ1-1; d_gene: -; abundance: -; CDR3nt: TGTGCCAGCATAAAGCAGAACACTGAAGCTTTCTTT; CDR3aa: CASIKQNTEAFF
v_gene: TRBV11-2; j_gene: TRBJ2-1; d_gene: TRBD2; abundance: -; CDR3nt: TGTGCCACCAGGACTAGCGGGGGGAGCTCCTACAATGAGCAGTTCTTC; CDR3aa: CATRTSGGSSYNEQFF
v_gene: TRBV2; j_gene: TRBJ1-3; d_gene: -; abundance: once; CDR3nt: TGTGCCAGTAACCGCGGGTCGGCATTCTCTGGAAACACCATATATTTT; CDR3aa: CASNRGSAFSGNTIYF
v_gene: TRBV2; j_gene: TRBJ2-3; d_gene: -; abundance: -; CDR3nt: TGTGCCAGCAAGGGGGGAGGTACGCAGTATTTT; CDR3aa: CASKGGGTQYF
v_gene: TRBV28; j_gene: TRBJ2-5; d_gene: -; abundance: -; CDR3nt: TGTGCCAGCAGTTTCGGAACAGGGCCCCAAGAGACCCAGTACTTC; CDR3aa: CASSFGTGPQETQYF
v_gene: TRBV5-4; j_gene: TRBJ2-5; d_gene: -; abundance: -; CDR3nt: TGTGCCAGCCAGGAGGGGGGGAGAGAGACCCAGTACTTC; CDR3aa: CASQEGGRETQYF
v_gene: TRBV6-1; j_gene: TRBJ1-1; d_gene: -; abundance: -; CDR3nt: TGTGCCAGCAGTGCCAAAGGGGGAGGTTGGCTTATTGACACTGAAGCTTTCTTT; CDR3aa: CASSAKGGGWLIDTEAFF
v_gene: TRBV14; j_gene: TRBJ2-2; d_gene: -; abundance: -; CDR3nt: TGTGCCAGCAGCCAAGACCTGGGGGCTGCCAACACCGGGGAGCTGTTTTTT; CDR3aa: CASSQDLGAANTGELFF
v_gene: TRBV27; j_gene: TRBJ2-3; d_gene: TRBD1; abundance: -; CDR3nt: TGTGCCAGCAGTTTATCATCCGGACAGGGGGGTTTCGATACGCAGTATTTT; CDR3aa: CASSLSSGQGGFDTQYF
v_gene: TRBV2; j_gene: TRBJ2-1; d_gene: TRBD1; abundance: -; CDR3nt: TGTGCCAGCAGTGAGGGGGACAGAAATGAGCAGTTCTTC; CDR3aa: CASSEGDRNEQFF
v_gene: TRBV27; j_gene: TRBJ2-4; d_gene: -; abundance: few; CDR3nt: TGTGCCAGCAGTTTTCTAGGACGGGGACTAGCCAAAAACATTCAGTACTTC; CDR3aa: CASSFLGRGLAKNIQYF
v_gene: TRBV6-1; j_gene: TRBJ1-2; d_gene: -; abundance: -; CDR3nt: TGTGCCAGCAGTGAACAAAGGAGTCGACGTGGCTACACCTTC; CDR3aa: CASSEQRSRRGYTF
v_gene: TRBV7-2; j_gene: TRBJ2-1; d_gene: -; abundance: -; CDR3nt: TGTGCCAGCAGACTAATTCGGACGGCGCAATACAATGAGCAGTTCTTC; CDR3aa: CASRLIRTAQYNEQFF
v_gene: TRBV7-2; j_gene: TRBJ2-1; d_gene: -; abundance: -; CDR3nt: TGTGCCAGCAGCCCGCTCATATCCGTCAATCAGCAGTTCTTC; CDR3aa: CASSPLISVNQQFF
v_gene: TRBV5-1; j_gene: TRBJ1-3; d_gene: -; abundance: -; CDR3nt: TGCGCCAGCAGCCAGGACAGCTCTGGAAACACCATATATTTT; CDR3aa: CASSQDSSGNTIYF
v_gene: TRBV9; j_gene: TRBJ1-3; d_gene: TRBD1; abundance: -; CDR3nt: TGTGCCAGCAGCGTAGACCCCGGACAGGGGAACACCATATATTTT; CDR3aa: CASSVDPGQGNTIYF
v_gene: TRBV4-2; j_gene: TRBJ1-5; d_gene: -; abundance: -; CDR3nt: TGTGCCAGCAGCCAGTCCGGACAATATAGCAATCAGCCCCAGCATTTT; CDR3aa: CASSQSGQYSNQPQHF
v_gene: TRBV10-3; j_gene: TRBJ1-1; d_gene: -; abundance: -; CDR3nt: TGTGCCATCAGGGCACGGGCCGCGAGGAGGTCGAACACTGAAGCTTTCTTT; CDR3aa: CAIRARAARRSNTEAFF